Described below is a single TCR beta chain sequence and its context. As yet, its antigen is unknown. These data are taken from a study of shared clonotypes between healthy human individuals. Study-wide results and caveats: Generally, naive subsets (rather than memory subsets) showed larger estimated richness.

The CDR3 length is 14 residues. Germline values: CDR1 LNHNV, CDR2 YYDKDF (reference sequence). V was pared by 3 bases and J by 7 bases, with 16 bases between. The assay was immunoSEQ multiplex PCR, and TCRdb's table has in-frame clones only and misses some. The sample lists about 1.4 million clones; roughly 95% were seen once. Sequencing used naive CD4+ T cells sorted from blood. Stated subset: CD45RA+ positively selected. The chain couples TRBV15 to TRBJ2-7; D could derive from TRBD1 or TRBD2 (6 bases each). The clonotype originates from a man aged 30 to 45 in good health. The CDR3 nucleotides are TGTGCCACCAGCAGGGTTAGGGGGGCGGGGGAGCAGTACTTC. Its translation is CATSRVRGAGEQYF.